This entry lists 11 T cell receptor beta chains sequenced from one sample in a study of blood T cell repertoires in COVID-19. Profiling relied on immunoSEQ multiplex PCR, and the TCRdb table lists in-frame clones only, not all of them. The table lists 250,000 to 350,000 clones, roughly 87% of them singletons. Material for sequencing was PBMCs or T cells enriched from blood (not recorded which). The receptors were gathered from a woman in her 40s who had recovered from COVID-19.

The V call is TRBV28, the J call TRBJ2-1, with TRBD1 matching 7 bases. Trimming removed 2 bases from V and 6 bases from J; junction bases left unmatched: 13. The CDR3 runs to 17 residues. Germline assignment: CDR1 MDHEN and CDR2 SYDVKM. CDR3 residues: CASSLRDRYPMSNEQFF. The CDR3 bases are TGTGCCAGCAGTTTACGGGACAGATATCCTATGAGCAATGAGCAGTTCTTC.

The V gene is TRBV7-9, the J gene TRBJ1-2; D is uncertain. The CDR3 consists of 14 residues. Deletions cut 4 bases from V and 4 bases from J, with 13 bases between. Germline V gene sequence: CDR1 SEHNR, CDR2 FQNEAQ (reference sequence). CDR3 bases: TGTGCCAGCAGCTCCGGGAGTTATTCCTATGGCTACACCTTC. Amino acid sequence: CASSSGSYSYGYTF. Filled out from reference TRBV7-9 and TRBJ1-2, the complete variable domain reads DTGVSQNPRHKITKRGQNVTFRCDPISEHNRLYWYRQTLGQGPEFLTYFQNEAQLEKSRLLSDRFSAERPKGSFSTLEIQRTEQGDSAMYLCASSSGSYSYGYTFGSGTRLTVV.

The genes are TRBV18 and TRBJ1-5, with TRBD1 identical over 8 bases. Germline assignment: CDR1 KGHSH and CDR2 LQKENI. The CDR3 length is 17 residues. The J segment lost 0 bases and the V segment lost 5 bases, leaving 9 bases of the junction unmatched. The CDR3 DNA is TGTGCCAGCTCAGCCAGGACAGGGCGCAATAGCAATCAGCCCCAGCATTTT. Its protein product is CASSARTGRNSNQPQHF.

V and J are TRBV19 and TRBJ2-1; 14 bases fit TRBD2. The CDR3 contains 17 residues. Germline CDR1 and CDR2: LNHDA and SQIVND (reference sequence). The V gene end was trimmed by 5 bases and the J gene end by 5 bases; junction bases not matched to a gene: 8. CDR3: CASSSEGLAGADNEQFF. CDR3 DNA: TGTGCCAGTAGTTCAGAGGGACTAGCGGGAGCCGACAATGAGCAGTTCTTC.

This clone is a singleton in its sample. The rearrangement links TRBV27 to TRBJ2-2; 7 bases line up with TRBD1. The CDR3 is 15 residues long. Germline-derived CDR1 and CDR2 are MNHEY and SMNVEV (reference sequence). V trimming: 4 bases; J trimming: 6 bases; junction bases outside the gene matches: 8. The CDR3 loop is CASSSDRESAGELFF. DNA for the CDR3: TGTGCCAGCAGTTCCGACAGGGAGTCTGCCGGGGAGCTGTTTTTT.

The chain links TRBV28 to TRBJ2-7; TRBD2 aligns across 13 bases. Trimming at V came to 4 bases and at J to 4 bases, leaving 7 bases not matched to a gene. The germline V gene encodes CDR1 MDHEN and CDR2 SYDVKM. The CDR3 consists of 16 residues. In nucleotides, the CDR3 is TGTGCCAGCAGTTCAGGACTAGCGGGAGTATTTTACGAGCAGTACTTC. Amino acids: CASSSGLAGVFYEQYF. Drawing the rest from reference TRBV28 and TRBJ2-7, the complete variable domain is DVKVTQSSRYLVKRTGEKVFLECVQDMDHENMFWYRQDPGLGLRLIYFSYDVKMKEKGDIPEGYSVSREKKERFSLILESASTNQTSMYLCASSSGLAGVFYEQYFGPGTRLTVT.

The rearrangement uses TRBV11-2 and TRBJ2-2; TRBD2 aligns across 11 bases. CDR1 and CDR2 (germline): SGHAT, FQNNGV. The V segment lost 4 bases and the J segment 6 bases; nucleotides outside the gene matches: 10. This CDR3 has 17 amino acids. CDR3 DNA: TGTGCCAGCAGCTCCTCGGGGTTAGCGGGAGGGCCCGGGGAGCTGTTTTTT. This encodes CASSSSGLAGGPGELFF.

V and J are TRBV6-2 or TRBV6-3 and TRBJ2-1; tentative D call: TRBD1 (6 bases). The length of the CDR3 is 14 residues. CDR1 is MNHEY and CDR2 is SVGEGT in the germline V gene. V dropped 2 bases and J dropped 8 bases, with 13 bases sitting between them. Here the CDR3 reads CASSYVSGTHEQFF. CDR3 DNA: TGTGCCAGCAGTTACGTATCCGGGACACATGAGCAGTTCTTC.

The V gene is TRBV11-3, the J gene TRBJ1-1; D is ambiguous. CDR3 size: 15 residues. Germline V gene data show CDR1 as SGHNT and CDR2 as YENEEA. The germline V and J ends were trimmed by 2 bases and 5 bases, with 15 bases remaining between them. The CDR3 spells CASSLSPRSGTEAFF. DNA for the CDR3: TGTGCCAGCAGCTTAAGCCCCCGCTCGGGGACTGAAGCTTTCTTT. Full variable domain (missing parts from reference TRBV11-3 and TRBJ1-1): EAGVVQSPRYKIIEKKQPVAFWCNPISGHNTLYWYLQNLGQGPELLIRYENEEAVDDSQLPKDRFSAERLKGVDSTLKIQPAELGDSAVYLCASSLSPRSGTEAFFGQGTRLTVV.

The rearrangement uses TRBV19 and TRBJ2-5; perhaps TRBD1 as D (5 bases). Germline assignment: CDR1 LNHDA and CDR2 SQIVND (reference sequence). The CDR3 is made up of 14 amino acids. Trimming took off 6 bases at V and 3 bases at J, with 14 bases between the two ends. CDR3 loop: CASRPIAGKETQYF. The CDR3 DNA follows: TGTGCCAGTAGGCCTATTGCAGGGAAAGAGACCCAGTACTTC.

J is TRBJ2-5 and V is TRBV7-8; maybe TRBD2 (5 bases). Germline assignment: CDR1 SGHVS and CDR2 FQNEAQ. V was pared by 7 bases and J by 2 bases, with 23 bases between. The CDR3 totals 17 residues. DNA of the CDR3: TGTGCCAGCACCACTTATCCCCTAGCTGGGGAACAAGAGACCCAGTACTTC. This gives the protein CASTTYPLAGEQETQYF.